This T cell receptor beta chain was captured in a study of T cell clusters in autoimmune cytopenias. TRB amplification used roughly 250 ng of peripheral blood genomic DNA. General study results and limits: The cluster-lack signature was not seen for secondary cytopenia versus chronic lymphocytic leukemia. The T cell clusters came from computational analysis alone and lack functional validation. TRB repertoire shifts in secondary cytopenia and chronic lymphocytic leukemia mostly reflected lymphoma, not autoimmunity.

TRB was amplified by touch-down multiplex PCR, primer pools A and B combined. TCRdb reanalyzed the multiplex PCR reads and collapses them to one entry per CDR3 protein, without DNA. This sample contains about 15,000 distinct CDR3 sequences. Regarding this clonotype: The antigen remains undetermined.

The CDR3 sequence is 14 residues long. Germline V CDR1 and CDR2: SGHNT, YYREEE (reference sequence). Sequencing was carried out using peripheral blood. The receptor was isolated from a human donor with an autoimmune cytopenia or autoimmune hepatitis (not recorded which). This sequence joins TRBV5-4 and TRBJ2-7; as DNA is missing, the TRBD1 call by TCRdb cannot be tested. The CDR3 here is CASSFAGTTYEQYF.